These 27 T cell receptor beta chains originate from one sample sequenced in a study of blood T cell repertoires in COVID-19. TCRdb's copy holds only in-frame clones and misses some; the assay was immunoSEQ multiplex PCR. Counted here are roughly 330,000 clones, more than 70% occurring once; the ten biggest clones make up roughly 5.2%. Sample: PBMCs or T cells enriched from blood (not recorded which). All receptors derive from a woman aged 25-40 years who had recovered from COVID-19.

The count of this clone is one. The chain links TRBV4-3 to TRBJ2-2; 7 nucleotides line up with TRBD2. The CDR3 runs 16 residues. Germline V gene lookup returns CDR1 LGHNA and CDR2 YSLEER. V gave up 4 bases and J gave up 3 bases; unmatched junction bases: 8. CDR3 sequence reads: CASSRDPRGDTGELFF. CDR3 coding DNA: TGCGCCAGCAGCCGAGACCCCCGGGGGGACACCGGGGAGCTGTTTTTT.

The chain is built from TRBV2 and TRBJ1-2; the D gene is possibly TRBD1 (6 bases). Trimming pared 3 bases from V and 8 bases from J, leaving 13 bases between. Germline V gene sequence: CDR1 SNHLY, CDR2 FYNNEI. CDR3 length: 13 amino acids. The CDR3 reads CASSERQALGYTF. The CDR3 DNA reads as TGTGCCAGCAGTGAGAGACAGGCGTTAGGCTACACCTTC.

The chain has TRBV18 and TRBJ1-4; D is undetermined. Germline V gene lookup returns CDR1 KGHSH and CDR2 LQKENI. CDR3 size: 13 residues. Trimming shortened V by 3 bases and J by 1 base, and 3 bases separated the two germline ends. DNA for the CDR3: TGTGCCAGCTCACCCCAAACTAATGAAAAACTGTTTTTT. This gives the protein CASSPQTNEKLFF.

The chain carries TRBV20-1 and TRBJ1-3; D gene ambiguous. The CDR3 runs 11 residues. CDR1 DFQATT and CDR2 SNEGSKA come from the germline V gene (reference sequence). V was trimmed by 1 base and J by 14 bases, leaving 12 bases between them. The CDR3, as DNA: TGCAGTGCTAGAGTGATGGCCTTCCTATATTTT. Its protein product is CSARVMAFLYF.

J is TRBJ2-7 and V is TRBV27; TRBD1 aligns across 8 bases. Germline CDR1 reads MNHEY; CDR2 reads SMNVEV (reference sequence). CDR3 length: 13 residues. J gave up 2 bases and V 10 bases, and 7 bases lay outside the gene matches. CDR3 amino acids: CATRRTGPYEQYF. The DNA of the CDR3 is TGTGCCACCAGACGGACAGGGCCCTACGAGCAGTACTTC.

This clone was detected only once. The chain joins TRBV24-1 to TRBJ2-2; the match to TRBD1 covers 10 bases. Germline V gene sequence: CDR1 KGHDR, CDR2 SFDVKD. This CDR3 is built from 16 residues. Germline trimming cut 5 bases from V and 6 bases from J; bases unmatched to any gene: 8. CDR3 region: CATSASGQGLAGELFF. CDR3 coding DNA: TGTGCCACCAGTGCCTCGGGACAGGGGTTAGCCGGGGAGCTGTTTTTT.

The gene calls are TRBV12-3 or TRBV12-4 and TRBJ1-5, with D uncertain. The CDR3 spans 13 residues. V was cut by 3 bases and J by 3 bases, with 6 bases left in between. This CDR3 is CASSFGFNQPQHF. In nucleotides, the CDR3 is TGTGCCAGCAGTTTTGGCTTCAATCAGCCCCAGCATTTT.

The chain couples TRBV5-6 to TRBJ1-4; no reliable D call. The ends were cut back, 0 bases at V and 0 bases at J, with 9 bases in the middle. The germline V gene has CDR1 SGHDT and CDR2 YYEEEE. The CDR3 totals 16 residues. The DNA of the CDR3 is TGTGCCAGCAGCTTGGCCGGGTTTTCAACTAATGAAAAACTGTTTTTT. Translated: CASSLAGFSTNEKLFF. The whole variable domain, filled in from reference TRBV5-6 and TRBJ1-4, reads DAGVTQSPTHLIKTRGQQVTLRCSPKSGHDTVSWYQQALGQGPQFIFQYYEEEERQRGNFPDRFSGHQFPNYSSELNVNALLLGDSALYLCASSLAGFSTNEKLFFGSGTQLSVL.

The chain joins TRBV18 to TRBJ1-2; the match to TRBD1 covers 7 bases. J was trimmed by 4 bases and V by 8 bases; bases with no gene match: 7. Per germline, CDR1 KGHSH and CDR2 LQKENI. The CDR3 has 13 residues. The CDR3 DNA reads TGTGCCAGCGACAACAGGGGAGGCTATGGCTACACCTTC. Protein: CASDNRGGYGYTF.

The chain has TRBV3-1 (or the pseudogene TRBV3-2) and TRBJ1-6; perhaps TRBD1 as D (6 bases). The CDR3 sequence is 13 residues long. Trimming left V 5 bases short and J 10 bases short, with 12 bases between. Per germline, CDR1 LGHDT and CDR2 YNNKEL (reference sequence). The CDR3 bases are TGTGCCAGCAGCGTTCGACAGGTATCACCCCTCCACTTT. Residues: CASSVRQVSPLHF.

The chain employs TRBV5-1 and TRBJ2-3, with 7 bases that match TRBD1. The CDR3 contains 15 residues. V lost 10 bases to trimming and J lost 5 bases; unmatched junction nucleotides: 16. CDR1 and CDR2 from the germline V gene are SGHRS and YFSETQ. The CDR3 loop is CASSLTGRLEDTQYF. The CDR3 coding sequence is TGCGCCTCGTCGTTGACAGGGCGTCTAGAAGATACGCAGTATTTT.

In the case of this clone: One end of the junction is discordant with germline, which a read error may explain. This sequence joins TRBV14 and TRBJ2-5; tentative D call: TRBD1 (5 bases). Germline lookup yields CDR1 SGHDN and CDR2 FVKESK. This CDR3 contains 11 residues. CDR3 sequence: CSHRTLETQYF. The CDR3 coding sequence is TGCAGCCACCGGACACTGGAGACCCAGTACTTC.

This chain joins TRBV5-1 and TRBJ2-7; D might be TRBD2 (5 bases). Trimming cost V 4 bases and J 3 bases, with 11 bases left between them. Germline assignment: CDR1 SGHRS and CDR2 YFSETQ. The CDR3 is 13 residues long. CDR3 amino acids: CASSERPYYEQYF. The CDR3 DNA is TGCGCCAGCAGCGAGCGGCCCTACTACGAGCAGTACTTC.

The CDR3: CASSQDAAGRDSNQPQHF. For the CDR3, the DNA is TGCGCCAGCAGCCAAGATGCGGCAGGGCGGGATAGCAATCAGCCCCAGCATTTT. V usage is TRBV4-3 and J usage is TRBJ1-5; possibly TRBD1 for D (5 bases). The CDR3 length is 18 residues. The germline gives CDR1 LGHNA, CDR2 YSLEER. Trimming removed 0 bases at V and 0 bases at J, with 15 bases between.

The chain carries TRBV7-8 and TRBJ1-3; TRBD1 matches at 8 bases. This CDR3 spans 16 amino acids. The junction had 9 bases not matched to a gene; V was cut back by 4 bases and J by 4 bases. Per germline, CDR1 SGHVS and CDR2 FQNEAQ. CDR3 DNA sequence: TGTGCCAGCAGCTCATCGGACAGGGCGGAAGGAAACACCATATATTTT. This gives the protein CASSSSDRAEGNTIYF.

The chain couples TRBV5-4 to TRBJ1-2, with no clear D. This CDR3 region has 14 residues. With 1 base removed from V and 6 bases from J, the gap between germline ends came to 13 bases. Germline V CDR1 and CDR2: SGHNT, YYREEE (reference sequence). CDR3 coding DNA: TGTGCCAGCAGCTTGAGGAGGGTGAGGGATGGCTACACCTTC. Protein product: CASSLRRVRDGYTF.

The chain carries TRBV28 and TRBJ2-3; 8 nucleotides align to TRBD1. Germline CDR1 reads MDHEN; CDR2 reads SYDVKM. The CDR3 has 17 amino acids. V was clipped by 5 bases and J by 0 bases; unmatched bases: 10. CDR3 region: CASSGRTGTTSTDTQYF. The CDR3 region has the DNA TGTGCCAGCAGTGGAAGGACAGGGACAACTAGCACAGATACGCAGTATTTT.

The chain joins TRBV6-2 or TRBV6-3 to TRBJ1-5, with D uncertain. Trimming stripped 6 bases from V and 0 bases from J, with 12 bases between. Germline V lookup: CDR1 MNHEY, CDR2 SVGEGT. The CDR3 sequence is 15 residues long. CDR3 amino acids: CASSDTFNSNQPQHF. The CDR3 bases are TGTGCCAGCAGCGACACCTTTAATAGCAATCAGCCCCAGCATTTT.

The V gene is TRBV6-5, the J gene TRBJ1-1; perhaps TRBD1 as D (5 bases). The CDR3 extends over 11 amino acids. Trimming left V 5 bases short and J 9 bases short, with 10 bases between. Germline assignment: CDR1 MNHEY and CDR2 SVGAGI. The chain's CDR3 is CASSPRQQAFF. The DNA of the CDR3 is TGTGCCAGCAGTCCCCGACAGCAAGCTTTCTTT.

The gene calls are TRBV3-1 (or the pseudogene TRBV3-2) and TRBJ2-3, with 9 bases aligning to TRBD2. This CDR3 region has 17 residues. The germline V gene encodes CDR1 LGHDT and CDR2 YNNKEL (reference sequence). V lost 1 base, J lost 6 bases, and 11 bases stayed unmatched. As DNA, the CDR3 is TGTGCCAGCAGCCAAGGTTCGCGGGGGGGTCGTAAGGATACGCAGTATTTT. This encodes CASSQGSRGGRKDTQYF.

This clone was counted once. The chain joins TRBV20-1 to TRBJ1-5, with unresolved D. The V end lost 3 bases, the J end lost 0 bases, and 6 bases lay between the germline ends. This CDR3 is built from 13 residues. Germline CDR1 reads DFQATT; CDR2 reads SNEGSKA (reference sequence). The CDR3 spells CSASALSNQPQHF. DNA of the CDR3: TGCAGTGCTAGTGCTCTTAGCAATCAGCCCCAGCATTTT.

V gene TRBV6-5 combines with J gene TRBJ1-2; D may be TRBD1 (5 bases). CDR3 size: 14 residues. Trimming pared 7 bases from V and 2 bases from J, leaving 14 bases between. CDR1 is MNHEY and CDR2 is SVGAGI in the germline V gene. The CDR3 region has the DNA TGTGCCAGCACTCGGACACTCGGAAACTATGGCTACACCTTC. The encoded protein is CASTRTLGNYGYTF.

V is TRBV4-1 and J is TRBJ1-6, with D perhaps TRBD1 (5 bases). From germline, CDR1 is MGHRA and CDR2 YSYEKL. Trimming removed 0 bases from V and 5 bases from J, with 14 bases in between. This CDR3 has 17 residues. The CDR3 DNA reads TGCGCCAGCAGCCAAGATCTTGGCAGGGCGGATAATTCACCCCTCCACTTT. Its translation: CASSQDLGRADNSPLHF.

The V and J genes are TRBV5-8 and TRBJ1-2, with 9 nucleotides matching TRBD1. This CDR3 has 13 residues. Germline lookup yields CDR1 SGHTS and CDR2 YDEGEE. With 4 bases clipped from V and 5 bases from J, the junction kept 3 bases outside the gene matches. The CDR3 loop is CASSAGTGYGYTF. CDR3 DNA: TGTGCCAGCAGCGCCGGGACAGGGTATGGCTACACCTTC.

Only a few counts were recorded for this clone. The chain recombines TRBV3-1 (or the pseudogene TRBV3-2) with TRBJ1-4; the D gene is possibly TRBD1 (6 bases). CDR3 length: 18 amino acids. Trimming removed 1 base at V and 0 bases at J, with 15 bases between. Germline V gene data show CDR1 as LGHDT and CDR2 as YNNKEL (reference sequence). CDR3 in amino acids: CASSQGQGIWPTNEKLFF. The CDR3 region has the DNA TGTGCCAGCAGCCAAGGGCAGGGGATATGGCCAACTAATGAAAAACTGTTTTTT.

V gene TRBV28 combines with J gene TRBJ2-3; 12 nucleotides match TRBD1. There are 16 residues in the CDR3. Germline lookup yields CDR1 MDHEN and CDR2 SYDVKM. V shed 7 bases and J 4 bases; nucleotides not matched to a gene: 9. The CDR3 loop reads CASIILGTGGADTQYF. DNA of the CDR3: TGTGCCAGCATTATTTTAGGGACAGGGGGCGCAGATACGCAGTATTTT.

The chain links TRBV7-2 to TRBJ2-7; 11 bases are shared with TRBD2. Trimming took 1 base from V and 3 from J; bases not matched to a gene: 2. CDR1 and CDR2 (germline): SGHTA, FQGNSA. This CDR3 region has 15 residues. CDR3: CASSLGLAGIYEQYF. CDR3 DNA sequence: TGTGCCAGCAGCTTAGGACTAGCGGGGATCTACGAGCAGTACTTC.